Listed here is a single T cell receptor (beta chain). Its antigen is unknown. As processed by the authors: It was from CDR3 differences across clinicopathological groups that a distant-metastasis classifier for papillary thyroid cancer was built. TCRdb ran MiXCR on the PCR reads. These V and J calls derive from TCRdb rather than the authors' analysis. The repertoire has tens of thousands of clones, just under 30% of them found once; the top ten carry around 15%. Before thyroid surgery, none of the patients had received any treatment. The source of the sample is a study of metastatic and nonmetastatic thyroid tumors. In the study overall: Both malignant and benign thyroid patients supplied peripheral blood and tumor or nodule tissue samples, across which the repertoires of these patients were then compared.

The germline V gene encodes CDR1 DFQATT and CDR2 SNEGSKA (reference sequence). CDR3 length: 13 residues. The V segment lost 4 bases and the J segment 7 bases; nucleotides outside the gene matches: 5. Whole-study results and caveats: In blood and tumor, TCR beta diversity was reportedly significantly higher in malignant thyroid tumors than in benign nodules.

Sequencing input: blood. This clonotype was obtained from a female donor with papillary thyroid cancer or a benign thyroid nodule (not recorded which). Some clones in this sample may be carry-over from other donors' samples. This rearrangement joins TRBV20-1 to TRBJ2-5, with 11 nucleotides matching TRBD1. DNA of the CDR3: TGCAGTGCTAAACGGGACAGGGGGTGGACCCAGTACTTC. It translates to CSAKRDRGWTQYF.